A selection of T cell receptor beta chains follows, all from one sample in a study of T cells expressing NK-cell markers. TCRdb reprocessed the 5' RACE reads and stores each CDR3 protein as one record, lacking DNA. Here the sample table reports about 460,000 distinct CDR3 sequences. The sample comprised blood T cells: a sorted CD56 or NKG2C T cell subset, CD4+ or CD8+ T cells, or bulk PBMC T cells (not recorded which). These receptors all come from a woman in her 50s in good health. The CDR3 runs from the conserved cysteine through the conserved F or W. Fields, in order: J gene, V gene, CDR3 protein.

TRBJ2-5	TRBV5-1	CASSASGRASETQYF
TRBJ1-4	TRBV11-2	CASSQRQAATNEKLFF
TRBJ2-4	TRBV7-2	CASSFGGEGQGNIQYF
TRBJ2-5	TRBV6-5	CASSYSYASGSRETQYF
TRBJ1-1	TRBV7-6	CASSPRQSNTEAFF
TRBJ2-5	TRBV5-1	CASSPTSGRAGETQYF
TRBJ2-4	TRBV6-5	CASSSYRAAKNIQYF
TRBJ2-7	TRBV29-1	CSARSSGWSYEQYF
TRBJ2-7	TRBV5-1	CASSKGGDYEQYF
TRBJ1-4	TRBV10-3	CAISFSGGVSVFEEKLFF
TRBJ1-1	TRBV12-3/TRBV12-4	CASSFTLAVGITEAFF
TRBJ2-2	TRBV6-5	CASSRTSGRAGTGELFF
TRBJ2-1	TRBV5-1	CASSLVYGSYNEQFF
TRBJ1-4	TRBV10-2	CASSESGVIGEKLFF
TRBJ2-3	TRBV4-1	CASSRVGSGSSDTQYF
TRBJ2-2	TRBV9	CASSIAVSGAGELFF
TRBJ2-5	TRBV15	CATSLVRYQETQYF
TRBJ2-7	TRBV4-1	CASSQDSRDEQYF
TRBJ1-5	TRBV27	CASSTAGRNQPQHF
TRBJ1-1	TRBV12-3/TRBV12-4	CASREEGEAFF
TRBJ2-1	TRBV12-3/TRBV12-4	CASSPQGGQFF
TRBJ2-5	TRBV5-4	CASSLPGQKETQYF
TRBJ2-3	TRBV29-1	CSGAGLTDTQYF
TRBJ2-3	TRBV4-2	CASSQEGGGPDTQYF
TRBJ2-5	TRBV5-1	CASSLAGSSRETQYF
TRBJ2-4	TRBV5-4	CASSDRDRKAKNIQYF
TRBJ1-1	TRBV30	CASRRGLENTEAFF
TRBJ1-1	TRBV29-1	CSFRTGAGEAFF
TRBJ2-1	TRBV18	CASSRTSGNGEQFF
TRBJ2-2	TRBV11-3	CASSWGQGDTGELFF
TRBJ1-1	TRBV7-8	CASSRGGQEGLNTEAFF
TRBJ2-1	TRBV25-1	CASGDSLFFEQFF
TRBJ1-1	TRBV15	CATSRDILGTEAFF
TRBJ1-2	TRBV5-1	CASSYSSRARNYGYTF
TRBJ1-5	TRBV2	CASRRTGNQPQHF
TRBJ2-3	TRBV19	CASSMAGVVTDTQYF
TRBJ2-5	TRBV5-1	CASSSDPGETQYF
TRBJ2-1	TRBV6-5	CASSYSIPGTAYNEQFF
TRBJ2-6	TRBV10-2	CASSRDGGGSVLTF
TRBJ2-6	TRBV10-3	CAISVPTGTGANVLTF
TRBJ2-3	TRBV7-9	CASSWRDSTDTQYF
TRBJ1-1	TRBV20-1	CSARAVGGGTEAFF
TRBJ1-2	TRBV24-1	CATSPGYGYTF
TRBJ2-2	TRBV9	CASSAVTTNTGELFF
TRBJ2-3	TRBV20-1	CSASGASRSSTDTQYF
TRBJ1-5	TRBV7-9	CASSPGQASNQPQHF
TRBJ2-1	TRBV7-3	CASSFPGTGRDKQFF
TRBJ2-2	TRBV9	CASSVAQGRAGELFF
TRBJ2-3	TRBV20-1	CSARSSGSFADTQYF
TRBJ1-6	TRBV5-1	CASSPGTVNSPLHF
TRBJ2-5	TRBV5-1	CASSPGAGGREETQYF